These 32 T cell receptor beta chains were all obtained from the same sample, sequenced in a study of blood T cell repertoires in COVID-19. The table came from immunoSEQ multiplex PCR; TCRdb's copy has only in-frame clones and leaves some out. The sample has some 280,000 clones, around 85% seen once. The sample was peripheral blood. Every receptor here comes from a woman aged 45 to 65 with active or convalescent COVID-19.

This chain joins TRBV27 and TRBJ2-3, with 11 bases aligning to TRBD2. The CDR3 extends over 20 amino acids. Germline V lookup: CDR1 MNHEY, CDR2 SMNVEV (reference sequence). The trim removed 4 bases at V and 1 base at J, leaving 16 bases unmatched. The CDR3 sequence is CASSSLIPTSGMLRTDTQYF. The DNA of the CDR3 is TGTGCCAGCAGTTCGTTGATACCGACTAGCGGGATGTTACGCACAGATACGCAGTATTTT.

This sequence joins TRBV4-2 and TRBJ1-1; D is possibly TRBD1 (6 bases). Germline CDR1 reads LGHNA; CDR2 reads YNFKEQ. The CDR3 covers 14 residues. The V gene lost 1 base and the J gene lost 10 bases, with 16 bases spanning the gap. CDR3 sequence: CASSQAGDLVIAFF. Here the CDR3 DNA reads TGTGCCAGCAGCCAAGCAGGGGATCTTGTGATAGCTTTCTTT.

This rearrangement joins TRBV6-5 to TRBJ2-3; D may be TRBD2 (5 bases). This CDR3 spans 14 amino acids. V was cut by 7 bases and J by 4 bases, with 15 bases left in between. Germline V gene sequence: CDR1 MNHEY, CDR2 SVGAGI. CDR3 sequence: CASTRGSGADTQYF. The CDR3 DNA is TGTGCCAGCACCCGAGGGTCCGGGGCAGATACGCAGTATTTT.

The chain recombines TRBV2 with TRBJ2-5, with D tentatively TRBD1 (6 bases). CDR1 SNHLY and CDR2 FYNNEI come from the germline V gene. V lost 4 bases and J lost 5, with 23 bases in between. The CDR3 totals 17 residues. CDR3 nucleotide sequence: TGTGCCAGCAGTGGCTATCCGGGACACGAGGGCGGGGAGACCCAGTACTTC. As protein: CASSGYPGHEGGETQYF.

CDR3 amino acids: CASSGGRSFSYEQYF. The CDR3 coding sequence is TGTGCCAGCAGCGGCGGGAGGTCCTTCTCCTACGAGCAGTACTTC. The chain carries TRBV7-9 and TRBJ2-7; 8 bases match TRBD2. CDR1 and CDR2 (germline): SEHNR, FQNEAQ (reference sequence). There are 15 residues in the CDR3. V was pared by 5 bases and J by 0 bases, with 6 bases of the junction left unmatched.

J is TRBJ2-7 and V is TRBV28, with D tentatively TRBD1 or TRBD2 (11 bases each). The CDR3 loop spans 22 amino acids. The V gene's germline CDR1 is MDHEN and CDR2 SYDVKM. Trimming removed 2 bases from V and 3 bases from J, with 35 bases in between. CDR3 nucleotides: TGTGCCAGCAGTTTACCGGGGACAGGGGGTACACTAGCGGGGGAAACGAACTACGAGCAGTACTTC. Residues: CASSLPGTGGTLAGETNYEQYF.

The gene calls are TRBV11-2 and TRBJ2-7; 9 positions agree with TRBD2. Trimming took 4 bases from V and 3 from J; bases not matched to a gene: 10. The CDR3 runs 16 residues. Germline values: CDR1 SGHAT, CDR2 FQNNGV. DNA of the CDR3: TGTGCCAGCAGCTACACTCCTTCGACTAGCGGCTACGAGCAGTACTTC. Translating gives CASSYTPSTSGYEQYF.

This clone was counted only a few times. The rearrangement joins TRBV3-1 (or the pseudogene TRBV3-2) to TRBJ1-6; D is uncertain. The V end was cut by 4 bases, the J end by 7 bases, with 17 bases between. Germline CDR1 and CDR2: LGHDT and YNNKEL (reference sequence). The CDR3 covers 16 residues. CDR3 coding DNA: TGTGCCAGCAGCCGCGGTCCCGGACTCCAGAATTCACCCCTCCACTTT. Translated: CASSRGPGLQNSPLHF.

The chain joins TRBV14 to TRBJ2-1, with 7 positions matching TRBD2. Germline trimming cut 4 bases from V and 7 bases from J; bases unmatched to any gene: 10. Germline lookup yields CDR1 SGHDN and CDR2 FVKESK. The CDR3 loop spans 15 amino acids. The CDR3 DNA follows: TGTGCCAGCAGCCCCGGCTGGACTAGGGGTAATGAGCAGTTCTTC. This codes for CASSPGWTRGNEQFF.

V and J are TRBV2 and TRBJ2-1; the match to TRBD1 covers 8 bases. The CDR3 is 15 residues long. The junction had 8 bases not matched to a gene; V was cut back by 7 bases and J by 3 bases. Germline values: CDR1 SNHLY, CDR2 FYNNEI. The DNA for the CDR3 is TGTGCCAGCACTCCGGACAGGGCGGGCTACAATGAGCAGTTCTTC. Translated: CASTPDRAGYNEQFF.

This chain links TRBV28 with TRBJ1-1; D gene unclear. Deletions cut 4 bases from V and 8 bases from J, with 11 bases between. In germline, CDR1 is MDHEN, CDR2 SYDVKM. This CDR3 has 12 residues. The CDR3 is CASSWEGREAFF. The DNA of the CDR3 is TGTGCCAGCAGTTGGGAGGGCCGCGAAGCTTTCTTT. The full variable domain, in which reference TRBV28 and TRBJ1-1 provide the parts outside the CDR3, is DVKVTQSSRYLVKRTGEKVFLECVQDMDHENMFWYRQDPGLGLRLIYFSYDVKMKEKGDIPEGYSVSREKKERFSLILESASTNQTSMYLCASSWEGREAFFGQGTRLTVV.

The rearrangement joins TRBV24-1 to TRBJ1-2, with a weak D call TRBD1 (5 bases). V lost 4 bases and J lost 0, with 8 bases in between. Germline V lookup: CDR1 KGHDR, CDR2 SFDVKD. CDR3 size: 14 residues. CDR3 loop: CATSEGPTNYGYTF. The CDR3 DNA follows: TGTGCCACCAGTGAGGGGCCGACTAACTATGGCTACACCTTC.

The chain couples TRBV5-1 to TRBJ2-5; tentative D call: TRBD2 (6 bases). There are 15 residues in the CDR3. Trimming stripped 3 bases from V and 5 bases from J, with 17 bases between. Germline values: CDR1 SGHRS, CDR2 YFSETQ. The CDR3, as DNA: TGCGCCAGCAGCTCCCCTACCGGGAGAAGTGAGACCCAGTACTTC. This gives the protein CASSSPTGRSETQYF.

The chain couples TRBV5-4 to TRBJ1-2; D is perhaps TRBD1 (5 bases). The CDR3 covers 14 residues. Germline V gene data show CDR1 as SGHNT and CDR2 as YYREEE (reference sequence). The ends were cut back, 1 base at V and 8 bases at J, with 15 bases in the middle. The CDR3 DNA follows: TGTGCCAGCAGCTTGTGGGGGAGCGGGGACGGCTACACCTTC. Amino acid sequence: CASSLWGSGDGYTF.

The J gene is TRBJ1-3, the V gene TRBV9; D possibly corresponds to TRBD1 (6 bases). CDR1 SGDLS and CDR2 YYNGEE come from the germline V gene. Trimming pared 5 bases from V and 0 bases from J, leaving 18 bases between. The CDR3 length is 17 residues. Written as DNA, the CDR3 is TGTGCCAGCAGTCTGGGGGCGGCGAGATCCTCTGGAAACACCATATATTTT. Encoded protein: CASSLGAARSSGNTIYF.

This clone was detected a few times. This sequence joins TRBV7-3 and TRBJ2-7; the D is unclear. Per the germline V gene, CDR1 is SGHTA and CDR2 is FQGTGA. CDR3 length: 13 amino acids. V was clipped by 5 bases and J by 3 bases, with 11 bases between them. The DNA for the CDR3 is TGTGCCAGCAGCCGAGGCGGAGACTACGAGCAGTACTTC. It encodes CASSRGGDYEQYF.

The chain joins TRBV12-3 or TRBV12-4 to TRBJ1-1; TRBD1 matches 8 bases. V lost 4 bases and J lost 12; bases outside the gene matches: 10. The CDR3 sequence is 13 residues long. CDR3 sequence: CASSYPTGEVSFF. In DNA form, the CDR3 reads TGTGCCAGCAGTTATCCGACAGGGGAGGTATCTTTCTTT.

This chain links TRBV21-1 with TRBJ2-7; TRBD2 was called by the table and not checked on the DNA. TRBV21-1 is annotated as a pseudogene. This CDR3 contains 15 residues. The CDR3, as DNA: TGTGCCAGCCCAAATATTCCTAGCGACGCCTACGAGCAGTACTTC. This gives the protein CASPNIPSDAYEQYF.

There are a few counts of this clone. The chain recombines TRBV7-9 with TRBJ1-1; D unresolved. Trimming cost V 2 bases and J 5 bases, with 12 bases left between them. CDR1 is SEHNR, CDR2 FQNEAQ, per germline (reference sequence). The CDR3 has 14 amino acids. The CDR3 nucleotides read TGTGCCAGCAGCTTACAAAGGACTGGAACTGAAGCTTTCTTT. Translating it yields CASSLQRTGTEAFF.

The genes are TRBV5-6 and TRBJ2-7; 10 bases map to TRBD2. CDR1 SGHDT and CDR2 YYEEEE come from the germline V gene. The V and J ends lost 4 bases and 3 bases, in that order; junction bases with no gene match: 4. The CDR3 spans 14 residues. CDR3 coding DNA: TGTGCCAGCAGCGCCGGGACTAGCGTCTACGAGCAGTACTTC. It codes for CASSAGTSVYEQYF.

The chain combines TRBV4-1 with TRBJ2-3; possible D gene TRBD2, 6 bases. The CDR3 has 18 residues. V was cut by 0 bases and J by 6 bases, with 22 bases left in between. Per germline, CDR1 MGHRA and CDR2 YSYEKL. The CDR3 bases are TGCGCCAGCAGCCAAGATCCCACCGTAGCGGACCTCAGGGATACGCAGTATTTT. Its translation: CASSQDPTVADLRDTQYF.

This CDR3 reads CASSRRGGRETQYF. The DNA for the CDR3 is TGTGCCAGCAGCCGACGGGGCGGGAGGGAGACCCAGTACTTC. The V and J genes are TRBV3-1 (or the pseudogene TRBV3-2) and TRBJ2-5; TRBD2 agrees at 8 bases. Trimming cost V 4 bases and J 5 bases; bases outside gene matches: 6. The CDR3 is made up of 14 amino acids. Germline V CDR1 and CDR2: LGHDT, YNNKEL (reference sequence).

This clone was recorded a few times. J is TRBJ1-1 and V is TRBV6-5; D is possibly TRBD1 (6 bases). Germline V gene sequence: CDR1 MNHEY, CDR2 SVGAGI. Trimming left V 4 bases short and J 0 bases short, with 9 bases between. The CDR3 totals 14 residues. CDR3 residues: CASSFDRLNTEAFF. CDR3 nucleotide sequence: TGTGCCAGCAGTTTCGACAGGTTGAACACTGAAGCTTTCTTT.

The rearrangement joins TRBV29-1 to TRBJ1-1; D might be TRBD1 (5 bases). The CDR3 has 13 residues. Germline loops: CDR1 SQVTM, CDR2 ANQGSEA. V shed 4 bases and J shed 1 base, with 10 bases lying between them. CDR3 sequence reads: CSVGVGANTEAFF. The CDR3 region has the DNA TGCAGCGTTGGGGTTGGGGCGAACACTGAAGCTTTCTTT. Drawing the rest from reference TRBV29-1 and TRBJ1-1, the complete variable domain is SAVISQKPSRDICQRGTSLTIQCQVDSQVTMMFWYRQQPGQSLTLIATANQGSEATYESGFVIDKFPISRPNLTFSTLTVSNMSPEDSSIYLCSVGVGANTEAFFGQGTRLTVV.

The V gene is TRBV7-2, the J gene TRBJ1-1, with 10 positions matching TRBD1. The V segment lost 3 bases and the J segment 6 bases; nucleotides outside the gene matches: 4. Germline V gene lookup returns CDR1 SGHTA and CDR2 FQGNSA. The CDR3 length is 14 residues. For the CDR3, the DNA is TGTGCCAGCAGCTTCCGGGACAGGGGTTCTGAAGCTTTCTTT. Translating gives CASSFRDRGSEAFF.

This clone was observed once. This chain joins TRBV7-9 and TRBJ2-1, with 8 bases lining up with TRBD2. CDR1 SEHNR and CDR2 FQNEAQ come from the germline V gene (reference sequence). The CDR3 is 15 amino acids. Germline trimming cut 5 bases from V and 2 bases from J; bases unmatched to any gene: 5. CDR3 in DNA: TGTGCCAGCAGCATCAGACTAGCGACCTACAATGAGCAGTTCTTC. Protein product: CASSIRLATYNEQFF.

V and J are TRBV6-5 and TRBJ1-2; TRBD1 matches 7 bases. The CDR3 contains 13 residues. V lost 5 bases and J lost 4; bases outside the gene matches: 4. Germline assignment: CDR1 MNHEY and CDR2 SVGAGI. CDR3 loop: CASSLGTAYGYTF. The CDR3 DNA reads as TGTGCCAGCAGTCTCGGGACAGCCTATGGCTACACCTTC.

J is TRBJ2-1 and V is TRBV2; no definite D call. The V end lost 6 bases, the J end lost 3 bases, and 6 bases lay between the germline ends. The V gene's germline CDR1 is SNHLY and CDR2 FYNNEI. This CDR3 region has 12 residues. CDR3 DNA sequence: TGTGCCAGCAGCCTTCTCTACAATGAGCAGTTCTTC. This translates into CASSLLYNEQFF.

The CDR3 nucleotides read TGTGCCAGCAGCGCTGGACAGGGCTCTGGAAACACCATATATTTT. This sequence encodes CASSAGQGSGNTIYF. The rearrangement links TRBV9 to TRBJ1-3; TRBD1 matches at 8 bases. The CDR3 has 15 residues. Germline V gives CDR1 SGDLS, CDR2 YYNGEE. The J segment lost 0 bases and the V segment lost 3 bases, leaving 2 bases of the junction unmatched.

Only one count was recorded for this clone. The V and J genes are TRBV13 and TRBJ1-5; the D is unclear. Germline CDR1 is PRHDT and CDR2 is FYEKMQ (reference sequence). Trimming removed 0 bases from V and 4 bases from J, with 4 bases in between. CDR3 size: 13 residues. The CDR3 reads CASSLGQNQPQHF. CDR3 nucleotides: TGTGCCAGCAGCTTAGGACAGAATCAGCCCCAGCATTTT.

The CDR3 nucleotides read TGTGCCACCAGTGATTTGGATCCTCGGGGGGGCACAGATACGCAGTATTTT. Amino acids: CATSDLDPRGGTDTQYF. The rearrangement uses TRBV24-1 and TRBJ2-3; 7 bases are shared with TRBD2. V gave up 0 bases and J gave up 1 base; unmatched junction bases: 6. The CDR3 has 17 residues. Germline lookup yields CDR1 KGHDR and CDR2 SFDVKD.

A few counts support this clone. In DNA form, the CDR3 reads TGTGCCAGTAGTATAGCAGGGGGCAATCAGCCCCAGCATTTT. It is translated as CASSIAGGNQPQHF. J is TRBJ1-5 and V is TRBV19; weak D call: TRBD1 (6 bases). Trimming stripped 1 base from V and 2 bases from J, with 6 bases between. This CDR3 has 14 amino acids. Germline CDR1 reads LNHDA; CDR2 reads SQIVND (reference sequence). Supplemented by reference TRBV19 and TRBJ1-5, the full variable domain reads DGGITQSPKYLFRKEGQNVTLSCEQNLNHDAMYWYRQDPGQGLRLIYYSQIVNDFQKGDIAEGYSVSREKKESFPLTVTSAQKNPTAFYLCASSIAGGNQPQHFGDGTRLSIL.